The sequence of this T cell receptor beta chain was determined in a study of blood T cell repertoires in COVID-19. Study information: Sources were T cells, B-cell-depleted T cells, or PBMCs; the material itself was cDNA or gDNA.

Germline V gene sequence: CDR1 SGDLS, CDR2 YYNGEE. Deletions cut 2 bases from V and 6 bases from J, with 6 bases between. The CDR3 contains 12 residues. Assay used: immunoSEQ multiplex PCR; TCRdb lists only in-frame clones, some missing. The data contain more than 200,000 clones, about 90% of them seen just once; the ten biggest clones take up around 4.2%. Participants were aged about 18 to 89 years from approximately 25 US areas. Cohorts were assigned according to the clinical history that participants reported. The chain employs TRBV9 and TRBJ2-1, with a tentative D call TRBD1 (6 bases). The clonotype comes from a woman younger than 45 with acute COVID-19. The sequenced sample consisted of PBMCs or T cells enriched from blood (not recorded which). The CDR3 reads CASSVGANEQFF. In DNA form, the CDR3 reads TGTGCCAGCAGCGTGGGGGCCAATGAGCAGTTCTTC.